This T cell receptor (beta chain) is from a study of cytomegalovirus exposure and HLA in healthy donors. Vbeta (60) and Jbeta (13) primers were used in the PCR. The table came from immunoSEQ multiplex PCR; TCRdb's copy has only in-frame clones and leaves some out. This table holds fewer than 200,000 clones, more than 75% found once. This CDR3 spans 13 amino acids. V lost 4 bases, J lost 6 bases, and 14 bases lay in between. The germline CDR1 and CDR2 sequences are SQVTM and ANQGSEA. The chain employs TRBV29-1 and TRBJ2-3, with D tentatively TRBD1 (6 bases). The sample was PBMCs. The source is a girl aged 10-17 years in good health and CMV-seropositive. The CDR3 protein is CSVVGTGWDTQYF. CDR3 nucleotide sequence: TGCAGCGTTGTGGGAACAGGGTGGGATACGCAGTATTTT.